The clone carrying this T cell receptor (beta chain) was counted between two and nine times. No antigen is known for it. Sequencing used immunoSEQ multiplex PCR; TCRdb keeps in-frame clones, though not all of them. The sample has just over 60,000 clones, over 70% seen once. These data come from a study of T cell responses to AZD1222 COVID-19 vaccine. The study's findings and limits: Donors were chiefly white British, with a greater number of females, and clonal diversity was perhaps underestimated.

The sample was peripheral blood, taken on day 0 of AZD1222 vaccination. This clonotype was sampled from an adult in good health.

CDR3 sequence reads: CASSRTRGEKLFF. CDR3 nucleotides: TGTGCCAGCAGCCGGACACGGGGAGAAAAACTGTTTTTT. This sequence joins TRBV4-2 and TRBJ1-4; a weak D match, TRBD1 (5 bases). The CDR3 spans 13 residues. The germline gives CDR1 LGHNA, CDR2 YNFKEQ. Trimming shortened V by 4 bases and J by 8 bases, and 11 bases separated the two germline ends.